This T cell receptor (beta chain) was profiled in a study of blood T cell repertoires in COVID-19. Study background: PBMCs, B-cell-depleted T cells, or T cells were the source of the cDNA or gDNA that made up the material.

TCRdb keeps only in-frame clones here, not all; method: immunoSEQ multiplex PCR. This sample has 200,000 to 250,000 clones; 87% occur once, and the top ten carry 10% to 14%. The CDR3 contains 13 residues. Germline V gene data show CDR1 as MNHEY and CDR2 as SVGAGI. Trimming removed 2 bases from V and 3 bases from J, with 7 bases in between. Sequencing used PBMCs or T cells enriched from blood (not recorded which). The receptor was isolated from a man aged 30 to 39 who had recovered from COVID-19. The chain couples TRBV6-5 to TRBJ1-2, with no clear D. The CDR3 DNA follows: TGTGCCAGCAGTTACGGGCCGCACTATGGCTACACCTTC. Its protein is CASSYGPHYGYTF.